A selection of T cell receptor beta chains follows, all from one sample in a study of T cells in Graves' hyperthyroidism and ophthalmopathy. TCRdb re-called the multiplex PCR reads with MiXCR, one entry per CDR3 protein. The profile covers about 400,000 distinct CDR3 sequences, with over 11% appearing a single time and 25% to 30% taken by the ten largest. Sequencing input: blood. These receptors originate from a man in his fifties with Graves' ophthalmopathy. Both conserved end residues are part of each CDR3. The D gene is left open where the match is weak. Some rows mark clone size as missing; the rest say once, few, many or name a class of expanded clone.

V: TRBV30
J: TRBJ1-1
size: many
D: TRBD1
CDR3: CAWTLTGGTEAFF
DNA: TGTGCCTGGACCCTCACAGGGGGCACTGAAGCTTTCTTT

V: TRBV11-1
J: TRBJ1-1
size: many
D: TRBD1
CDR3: CASSIGQGSNTEAFF
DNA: TGTGCCAGCAGCATCGGACAGGGATCGAACACTGAAGCTTTCTTT

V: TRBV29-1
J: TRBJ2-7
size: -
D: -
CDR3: CSVEAAGTYEQYF
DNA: TGCAGCGTTGAAGCCGCCGGTACCTACGAGCAGTACTTC

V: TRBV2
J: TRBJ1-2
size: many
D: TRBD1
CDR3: CASSEGTAPYGYTF
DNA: TGTGCCAGCAGTGAGGGGACAGCTCCTTACGGCTACACCTTC

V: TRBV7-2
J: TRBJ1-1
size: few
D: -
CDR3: CASSKFPLTLGTEAFF
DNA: TGTGCCAGCAGCAAGTTCCCGCTGACATTGGGGACTGAAGCTTTCTTT

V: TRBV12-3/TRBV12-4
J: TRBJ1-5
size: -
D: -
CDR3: CASSSSPNQPQHF
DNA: TGTGCCAGCAGTTCCAGCCCCAATCAGCCCCAGCATTTT

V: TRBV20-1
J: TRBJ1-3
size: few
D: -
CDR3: CSARDPGVSGNTIYF
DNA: TGCAGTGCTAGAGATCCGGGGGTCTCTGGAAACACCATATATTTT

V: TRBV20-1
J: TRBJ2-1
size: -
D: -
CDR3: CSARGPELSSYNEQFF
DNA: TGCAGTGCTAGAGGTCCAGAATTGAGCTCCTACAATGAGCAGTTCTTC

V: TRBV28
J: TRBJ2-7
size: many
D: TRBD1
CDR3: CASSATGTDLSYEQYF
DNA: TGTGCCAGCAGTGCTACCGGGACAGACCTATCCTACGAGCAGTACTTC

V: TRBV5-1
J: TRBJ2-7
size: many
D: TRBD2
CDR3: CASSHLIAGGRASTSYEQYF
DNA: TGCGCCAGCAGCCACCTTATAGCGGGAGGGCGTGCATCCACCTCCTACGAGCAGTACTTC

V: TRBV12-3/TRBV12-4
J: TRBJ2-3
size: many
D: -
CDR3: CATRGRTDTQYF
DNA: TGTGCCACGAGGGGCCGCACAGATACGCAGTATTTT

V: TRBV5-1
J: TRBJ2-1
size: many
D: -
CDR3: CASSLVLGGEQFF
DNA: TGCGCCAGCAGCCTGGTCTTAGGTGGTGAGCAGTTCTTC

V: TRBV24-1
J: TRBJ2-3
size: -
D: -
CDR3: CATSEWGSGADTQYF
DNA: TGTGCCACCAGTGAGTGGGGGTCCGGCGCAGATACGCAGTATTTT

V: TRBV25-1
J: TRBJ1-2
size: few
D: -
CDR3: CASSEYYGYTF
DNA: TGTGCCAGCAGTGAATATTATGGCTACACCTTC

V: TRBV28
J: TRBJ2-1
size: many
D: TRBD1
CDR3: CASSATGNNEQFF
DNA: TGTGCCAGCAGTGCGACAGGGAACAATGAGCAGTTCTTC

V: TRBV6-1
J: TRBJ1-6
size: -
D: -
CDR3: CASFFRVGSPLHF
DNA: TGTGCCAGCTTCTTCAGGGTCGGTTCACCCCTCCACTTT

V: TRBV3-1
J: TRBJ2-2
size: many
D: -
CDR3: CASRHRDTALFGTGELFF
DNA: TGTGCCAGCAGACACCGGGACACCGCTTTATTCGGCACCGGGGAGCTGTTTTTT

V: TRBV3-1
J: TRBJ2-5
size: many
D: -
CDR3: CASSQEGDQYF
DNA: TGTGCCAGCAGCCAAGAAGGGGACCAGTACTTC

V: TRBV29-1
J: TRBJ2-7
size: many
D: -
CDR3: CSVGIGGFYEQYF
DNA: TGCAGCGTTGGCATTGGGGGCTTCTACGAGCAGTACTTC

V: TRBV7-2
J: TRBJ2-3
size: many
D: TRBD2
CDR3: CASSLRGRGRALADTQYF
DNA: TGTGCCAGCAGCTTACGAGGGCGCGGGAGGGCCTTGGCAGATACGCAGTATTTT

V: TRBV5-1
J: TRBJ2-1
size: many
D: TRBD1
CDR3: CASSWGQGAREQFF
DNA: TGCGCCAGCAGCTGGGGACAGGGGGCTAGGGAGCAGTTCTTC

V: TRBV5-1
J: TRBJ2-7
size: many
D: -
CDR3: CASYQQGSGEQYF
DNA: TGCGCCAGCTACCAACAGGGTTCCGGCGAGCAGTACTTC

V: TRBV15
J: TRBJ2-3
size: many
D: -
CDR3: CATKKPGSGTQYF
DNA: TGTGCCACAAAGAAGCCGGGGTCGGGTACGCAGTATTTT

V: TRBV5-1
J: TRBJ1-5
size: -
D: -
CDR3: CASSLGARGINQPQHF
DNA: TGCGCCAGCAGCTTAGGGGCTCGGGGGATCAATCAGCCCCAGCATTTT